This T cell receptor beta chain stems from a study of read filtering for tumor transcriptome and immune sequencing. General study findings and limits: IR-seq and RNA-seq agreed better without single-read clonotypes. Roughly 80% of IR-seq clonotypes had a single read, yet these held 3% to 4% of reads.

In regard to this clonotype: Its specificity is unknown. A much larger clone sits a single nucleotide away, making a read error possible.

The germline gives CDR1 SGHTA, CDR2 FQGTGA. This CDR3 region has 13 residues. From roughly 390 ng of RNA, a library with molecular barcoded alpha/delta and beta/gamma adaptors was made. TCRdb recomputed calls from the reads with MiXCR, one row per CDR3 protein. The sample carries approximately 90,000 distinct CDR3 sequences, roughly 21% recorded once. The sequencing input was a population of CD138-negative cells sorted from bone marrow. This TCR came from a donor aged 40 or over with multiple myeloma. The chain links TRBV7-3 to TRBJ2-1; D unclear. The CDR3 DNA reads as TGTGGCAGCAGCCCCAACTCCTACAATGAGCAGTTCTTC. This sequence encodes CGSSPNSYNEQFF.